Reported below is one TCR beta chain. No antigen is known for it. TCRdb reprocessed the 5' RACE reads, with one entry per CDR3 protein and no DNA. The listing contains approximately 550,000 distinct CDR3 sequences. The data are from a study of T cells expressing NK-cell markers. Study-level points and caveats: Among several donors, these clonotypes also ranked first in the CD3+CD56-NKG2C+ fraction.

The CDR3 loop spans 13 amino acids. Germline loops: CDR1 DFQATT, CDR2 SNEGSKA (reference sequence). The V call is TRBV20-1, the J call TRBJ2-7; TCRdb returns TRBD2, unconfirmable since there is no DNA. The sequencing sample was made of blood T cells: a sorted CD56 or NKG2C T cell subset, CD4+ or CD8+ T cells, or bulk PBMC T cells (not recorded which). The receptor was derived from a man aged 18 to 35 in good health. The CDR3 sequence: CSARSSGASEQYF.